Each of the 7 T cell receptor beta chains below was sequenced from the same sample in a study of shared clonotypes between healthy human individuals. Assay: immunoSEQ multiplex PCR; the TCRdb copy retains only in-frame clones and omits some. In the table there are roughly 2 million clones, under 97% of which are singletons. Sequenced: naive CD4+ T cells sorted from blood. The subset: CD45RA+ positively selected. These receptor sequences come from a man aged 18 to 30 in good health.

V gene TRBV7-9 combines with J gene TRBJ2-7, with D possibly being TRBD1 (6 bases). V lost 7 bases, J lost 0 bases, and 10 bases lay in between. Germline V lookup: CDR1 SEHNR, CDR2 FQNEAQ (reference sequence). This CDR3 comprises 13 residues. The CDR3 nucleotides are TGTGCCAGCACTCTAGGGGGCTCCTACGAGCAGTACTTC. This codes for CASTLGGSYEQYF.

This sequence joins TRBV5-1 and TRBJ1-1, with no clear D. The CDR3 extends over 13 amino acids. Germline CDR1 reads SGHRS; CDR2 reads YFSETQ. The V gene lost 0 bases and the J gene lost 4 bases, with 7 bases spanning the gap. The CDR3 loop is CASSLVGTTEAFF. The CDR3 nucleotides read TGCGCCAGCAGCTTGGTAGGAACCACTGAAGCTTTCTTT.

The chain recombines TRBV18 with TRBJ1-1; TRBD1 matches at 10 bases. The germline CDR1 and CDR2 sequences are KGHSH and LQKENI. V shed 3 bases, J shed 1 base, and the junction held 8 bases outside the gene matches. CDR3 length equals 17 residues. CDR3 DNA: TGTGCCAGCTCACCTAACGGGACAGGGGTATCGAACACTGAAGCTTTCTTT. Protein sequence: CASSPNGTGVSNTEAFF. The full variable domain, rest sourced from reference TRBV18 and TRBJ1-1, is NAGVMQNPRHLVRRRGQEARLRCSPMKGHSHVYWYRQLPEEGLKFMVYLQKENIIDESGMPKERFSAEFPKEGPSILRIQQVVRGDSAAYFCASSPNGTGVSNTEAFFGQGTRLTVV.

The chain combines TRBV18 with TRBJ2-7; the match to TRBD2 covers 8 bases. Germline-derived CDR1 and CDR2 are KGHSH and LQKENI. This CDR3 contains 14 residues. Trimming took 3 bases from V and 6 from J; bases not matched to a gene: 7. The CDR3 region has the DNA TGTGCCAGCTCACCTCCGGGGGGGGGATTCGAGCAGTACTTC. Translating gives CASSPPGGGFEQYF.

A remark on this clone: Additional DNA sequences in this sample encode the identical CDR3. The V and J genes are TRBV28 and TRBJ2-7; D is undetermined. The CDR3 is 12 amino acids. Looked up from germline, CDR1 is MDHEN and CDR2 is SYDVKM. The V end was cut by 6 bases, the J end by 3 bases, with 9 bases between. The CDR3 nucleotides read TGTGCCAGCAGGTCCGGCGGCTACGAGCAGTACTTC. Its translation is CASRSGGYEQYF.

This chain connects TRBV25-1 to TRBJ2-7; possibly TRBD1 or TRBD2 for D (6 bases each). The V end lost 5 bases, the J end lost 3 bases, and 20 bases lay between the germline ends. This CDR3 spans 16 amino acids. CDR1 and CDR2 from the germline V gene are MGHDK and SYGVNS. CDR3 in DNA: TGTGCCAGCAGTAAGGCCAGGGGAGGAACATTCTACGAGCAGTACTTC. Amino acids: CASSKARGGTFYEQYF.

DNA of the CDR3: TGCGCCAGCAGTGAGTCCCTGAATTCACCCCTCCACTTT. This encodes CASSESLNSPLHF. The rearrangement links TRBV10-1 to TRBJ1-6; no reliable D call. Trimming shortened V by 0 bases and J by 7 bases, and 4 bases separated the two germline ends. Germline CDR1 and CDR2: WNHNN and SYGVQD (reference sequence). The CDR3 covers 13 residues.